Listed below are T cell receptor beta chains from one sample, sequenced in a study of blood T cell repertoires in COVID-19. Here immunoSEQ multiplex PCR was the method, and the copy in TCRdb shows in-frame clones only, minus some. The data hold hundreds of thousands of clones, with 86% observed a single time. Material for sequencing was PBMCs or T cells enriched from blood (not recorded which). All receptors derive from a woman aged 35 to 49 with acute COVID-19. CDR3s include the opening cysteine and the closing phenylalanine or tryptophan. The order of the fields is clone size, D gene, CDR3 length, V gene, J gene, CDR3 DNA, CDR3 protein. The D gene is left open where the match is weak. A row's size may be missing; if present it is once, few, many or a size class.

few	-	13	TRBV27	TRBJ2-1	TGTGCCAGCAGTTTCTCATTTGGGCGATTGGAGTTCTTC	CASSFSFGRLEFF
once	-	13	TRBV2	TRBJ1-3	TGTGCCAGCAGTGGGGCAGTCGGAAACACCATATATTTT	CASSGAVGNTIYF
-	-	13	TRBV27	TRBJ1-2	TGTGCCAGCAGTTTTGGTGTCGGGGGTGGCTACACCTTC	CASSFGVGGGYTF
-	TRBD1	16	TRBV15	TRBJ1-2	TGTGCCACCAGCAGAGATAGGAGGACAGGGAGGGATGGCTACACCTTC	CATSRDRRTGRDGYTF
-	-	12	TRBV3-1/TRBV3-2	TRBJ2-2	TGTGCCAGCAGCCCGAAACAGGGGGAGCTGTTTTTT	CASSPKQGELFF
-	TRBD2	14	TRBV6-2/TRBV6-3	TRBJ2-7	TGTGCCAGCAGCCACAGCGGGAGCCGGAACGAGCAGTACTTC	CASSHSGSRNEQYF
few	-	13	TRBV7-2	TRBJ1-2	TGTGCCAGCAGTCCCGGGGGGGCGCGGGGCTACACCTTC	CASSPGGARGYTF
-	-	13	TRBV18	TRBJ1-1	TGTGCCAGCTCACCGAGTTCGTCTCCTGAAGCTTTCTTT	CASSPSSSPEAFF
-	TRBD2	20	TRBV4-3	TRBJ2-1	TGCGCCAGCAGCCGACAAAGCCCTAGCGGGGGGGTTTTTACCTACAATGAGCAGTTCTTC	CASSRQSPSGGVFTYNEQFF
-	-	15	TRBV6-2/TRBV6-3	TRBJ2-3	TGTGCCAGCAGCAAAAACAGGGTTTGGACAGATACGCAGTATTTT	CASSKNRVWTDTQYF
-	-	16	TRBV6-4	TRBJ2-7	TGTGCCAGCTGGGGAGGGACAAAGGTAACAATGTACGAGCAGTACTTC	CASWGGTKVTMYEQYF
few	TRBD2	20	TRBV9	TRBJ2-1	TGTGCCAGCAGCGTAGGGACTAGCGGGAGAGTAATTCGATCCTACAATGAGCAGTTCTTC	CASSVGTSGRVIRSYNEQFF
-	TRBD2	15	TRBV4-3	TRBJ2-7	TGCGCCAGCAGTCATAGCGGGCGAAACTCCTACGAGCAGTACTTC	CASSHSGRNSYEQYF